What follows are 14 T cell receptor beta chains derived from one specimen sequenced in a study of cytomegalovirus exposure and HLA in healthy donors. Primers: 60 Vbeta forward and 13 Jbeta reverse. Libraries were prepared by immunoSEQ multiplex PCR; TCRdb keeps only in-frame clonotypes and omits some of them. This sample yields roughly 200,000 clones, of which around 78% are seen a single time; 12% to 15% belongs to the top ten. Sequences were obtained from PBMCs. Receptors were obtained from a woman under 40 in good health and CMV-seropositive.

The rearrangement links TRBV20-1 to TRBJ2-1; D is undetermined. V lost 8 bases and J 2 bases, leaving 7 bases between the germline ends. Germline V gene sequence: CDR1 DFQATT, CDR2 SNEGSKA (reference sequence). The CDR3 has 11 residues. The CDR3 reads CSSGPYNEQFF. Here the CDR3 DNA reads TGCAGTAGTGGGCCCTACAATGAGCAGTTCTTC.

The V call is TRBV6-6, the J call TRBJ1-3; 9 positions agree with TRBD1. Trimming took 6 bases from V and 5 from J; bases not matched to a gene: 5. Germline V gene sequence: CDR1 MNHNY, CDR2 SVGAGI (reference sequence). The CDR3 consists of 14 residues. CDR3 nucleotides: TGTGCCAGCAGGCCACAGGGGGCTAGAAACACCATATATTTT. It is translated as CASRPQGARNTIYF.

V gene TRBV25-1 combines with J gene TRBJ2-1, with 12 bases matching TRBD2. The CDR3 sequence is 18 residues long. The germline V gene encodes CDR1 MGHDK and CDR2 SYGVNS. After removal of 3 bases from V and 5 bases from J, the junction contained 11 bases not matched to a gene. CDR3 nucleotide sequence: TGTGCCAGCAGTGATCTAACAAGGACTAGCGGGGCGGACAATGAGCAGTTCTTC. Translated: CASSDLTRTSGADNEQFF.

The chain employs TRBV10-3 and TRBJ1-2; 7 nucleotides agree with TRBD1. This CDR3 spans 16 amino acids. Germline V CDR1 and CDR2: ENHRY, SYGVKD. J lost 8 bases, V lost 2 bases, and 14 bases had no gene match. The CDR3 coding sequence is TGTGCCATCAGTGAGCTAAAAGGACAGGTTCATCGGGGCTACACCTTC. Translation: CAISELKGQVHRGYTF.

V usage is TRBV12-5 and J usage is TRBJ2-6, with TRBD1 as a possible D gene (6 bases). Trimming removed 6 bases from V and 2 bases from J, with 17 bases in between. Germline loops: CDR1 LGHNT, CDR2 FRNRAP. The CDR3 is 17 residues long. The CDR3 protein is CASGLIAGTTGANVLTF. The CDR3, as DNA: TGTGCTAGTGGACTCATAGCCGGGACAACTGGGGCCAACGTCCTGACTTTC. Together with reference TRBV12-5 and TRBJ2-6, the CDR3 gives the full variable domain: DARVTQTPRHKVTEMGQEVTMRCQPILGHNTVFWYRQTMMQGLELLAYFRNRAPLDDSGMPKDRFSAEMPDATLATLKIQPSEPRDSAVYFCASGLIAGTTGANVLTFGAGSRLTVL.

With regard to this clone: The sample holds other DNA sequences that translate to the same CDR3. The rearrangement uses TRBV30 and TRBJ2-5; D gene ambiguous. The CDR3 covers 12 residues. Deletions cut 0 bases from V and 4 bases from J, with 6 bases between. Germline lookup yields CDR1 GTSNPN and CDR2 SVGIG (reference sequence). The CDR3 bases are TGTGCCTGGAGTGTTAGCAGAGAGACCCAGTACTTC. Amino acids: CAWSVSRETQYF.

This chain's CDR3 is CASLKFIDCYTDTQYF. Here the CDR3 DNA reads TGTGCCAGCCTTAAATTTATTGACTGTTACACAGATACGCAGTATTTT. This rearrangement joins TRBV6-7 to TRBJ2-3; D is unclear. TRBV6-7 is classed as an ORF, of uncertain function. CDR3 length: 16 residues. Trimming pared 8 bases from V and 2 bases from J, leaving 20 bases between.

The chain couples TRBV2 to TRBJ1-4; 7 bases match TRBD1. The CDR3 spans 16 residues. V lost 7 bases to trimming and J lost 2 bases; unmatched junction nucleotides: 10. CDR1 is SNHLY, CDR2 FYNNEI, per germline. The CDR3 nucleotides read TGTGCCAGCAAACCGACAGGGCTACTCACTAATGAAAAACTGTTTTTT. Residues: CASKPTGLLTNEKLFF.

The chain carries TRBV14 and TRBJ2-1, with D unresolved. The CDR3 is 12 residues long. Germline V gene lookup returns CDR1 SGHDN and CDR2 FVKESK. Trimming cost V 6 bases and J 5 bases, with 8 bases left between them. The chain's CDR3 is CASSRTNNEQFF. The CDR3 DNA reads TGTGCCAGCAGTCGCACTAACAATGAGCAGTTCTTC.

The chain uses TRBV7-6 and TRBJ2-2, with 9 bases fitting TRBD2. The CDR3 loop spans 19 amino acids. V was pared by 5 bases and J by 4 bases, with 17 bases of the junction left unmatched. Per the germline V gene, CDR1 is SGHVS and CDR2 is FNYEAQ. This CDR3 is CASSARRNSGGNPTGELFF. CDR3 in DNA: TGTGCCAGCAGCGCAAGGCGGAATAGCGGGGGAAACCCCACCGGGGAGCTGTTTTTT.

The CDR3 DNA is TGTGCCAGTAGTATACATCCAGGCCCCAGCTCCTACGAGCAGTACTTC. Amino acid sequence: CASSIHPGPSSYEQYF. The chain carries TRBV19 and TRBJ2-7; no reliable D call. The germline V gene encodes CDR1 LNHDA and CDR2 SQIVND (reference sequence). This CDR3 contains 16 residues. V lost 2 bases and J lost 0, with 14 bases in between. Drawing the rest from reference TRBV19 and TRBJ2-7, the complete variable domain is DGGITQSPKYLFRKEGQNVTLSCEQNLNHDAMYWYRQDPGQGLRLIYYSQIVNDFQKGDIAEGYSVSREKKESFPLTVTSAQKNPTAFYLCASSIHPGPSSYEQYFGPGTRLTVT.

The chain has TRBV5-4 and TRBJ2-1; 7 nucleotides line up with TRBD1. Trimming cost V 1 base and J 7 bases; bases outside gene matches: 8. The CDR3 length is 15 residues. Looked up from germline, CDR1 is SGHNT and CDR2 is YYREEE (reference sequence). This CDR3 is CASSLRTGPLNEQFF. CDR3 sequence (DNA): TGTGCCAGCAGCTTGAGGACAGGTCCTCTGAATGAGCAGTTCTTC.

The chain uses TRBV28 and TRBJ2-5, with TRBD2 identical over 8 bases. CDR3 length: 16 amino acids. The trim removed 2 bases at V and 3 bases at J, leaving 8 bases unmatched. Per germline, CDR1 MDHEN and CDR2 SYDVKM. The CDR3, as DNA: TGTGCCAGCAGTTTAAAAGCGGGGGCACAGGAAGAGACCCAGTACTTC. Amino acids: CASSLKAGAQEETQYF.

The J gene is TRBJ2-5, the V gene TRBV7-9, with TRBD2 matching over 14 bases. The CDR3 has 16 amino acids. Looked up from germline, CDR1 is SEHNR and CDR2 is FQNEAQ (reference sequence). Trimming removed 5 bases from V and 5 bases from J; junction bases left unmatched: 7. The CDR3 DNA follows: TGTGCCAGCAGCCCCGGACTAGCGGGAGGTGGGGAGACCCAGTACTTC. Encoded protein: CASSPGLAGGGETQYF.